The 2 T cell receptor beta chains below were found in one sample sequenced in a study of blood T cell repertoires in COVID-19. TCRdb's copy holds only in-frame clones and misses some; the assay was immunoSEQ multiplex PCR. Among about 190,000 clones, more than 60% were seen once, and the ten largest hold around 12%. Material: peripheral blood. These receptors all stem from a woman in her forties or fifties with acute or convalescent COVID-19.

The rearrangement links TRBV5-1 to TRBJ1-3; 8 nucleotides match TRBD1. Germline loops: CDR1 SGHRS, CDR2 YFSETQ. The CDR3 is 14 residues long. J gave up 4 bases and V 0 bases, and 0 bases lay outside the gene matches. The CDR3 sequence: CASSLGDRGNTIYF. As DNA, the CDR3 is TGCGCCAGCAGCTTGGGGGACAGGGGAAACACCATATATTTT.

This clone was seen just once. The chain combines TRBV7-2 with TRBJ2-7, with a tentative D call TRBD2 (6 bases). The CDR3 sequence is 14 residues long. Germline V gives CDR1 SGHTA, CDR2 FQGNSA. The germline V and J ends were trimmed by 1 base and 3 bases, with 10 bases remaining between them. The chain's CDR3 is CASSLGREYYEQYF. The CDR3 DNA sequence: TGTGCCAGCAGCTTAGGGCGGGAATACTACGAGCAGTACTTC.